Below, 31 T cell receptor beta chains from the same sample are listed, as sequenced in a study of tissue T cells after allogeneic stem cell transplantation. The assay was immunoSEQ multiplex PCR, and TCRdb's table has in-frame clones only and misses some. This sample has 48,000 or so clones, with around 73% found just once. The source material was sorted cells pooled from one or two spleens. These TCRs come from a pool of C57BL/6 mice in good health.

Remarks on this clone: Here the gene names and germline are mouse. The CDR3 end lies 1 residue beyond the end of the read and is filled in from the germline J gene. The rearrangement uses TRBV13-2 and TRBJ1-1; D uncertain. V lost 0 bases and J 3 bases, leaving 6 bases between the germline ends. The CDR3 is made up of 13 amino acids. The germline CDR1 and CDR2 sequences are NNHNN and SYGAGS (reference sequence). The CDR3 protein is CASGDAMDTEVFF. CDR3 DNA (partial): TGTGCCAGCGGTGATGCAATGGACACAGAAGTCTTC.

As for this clone: Germline and genes: mouse. The sequenced fragment ends 1 residue before the CDR3 boundary, so the rest is inferred from the germline J gene. The chain recombines TRBV19 with TRBJ1-4; TRBD1 might be the D (5 bases). Germline values: CDR1 FNHDT, CDR2 SITEND (reference sequence). Between the trimmed V and J ends, which lost 0 bases and 3 bases, there was a span of 9 bases. This CDR3 comprises 15 residues. CDR3 DNA (partial): TGTGCCAGCAGTATAGCGGGACGGACCAACGAAAGATTATTT. Protein sequence: CASSIAGRTNERLF. In full, the CDR3 reads CASSIAGRTNERLFF.

Concerning this clone itself: Germline and genes here are mouse. Sequencing ends 1 residue short of the CDR3 end; the germline J gene provides the rest. Other DNA sequences from this sample encode an identical CDR3 as well. This chain connects TRBV4 to TRBJ2-7; D gene ambiguous. In germline, CDR1 is LGHDT, CDR2 YNNKQL (reference sequence). The CDR3 spans 10 residues. V was pared by 4 bases and J by 3 bases, with 1 base between. CDR3 region: CASSFYEQYF. The covered CDR3 bases are TGTGCCAGCAGCTTCTATGAACAGTAC.

As regards this clone: These gene names are mouse names. The read terminates 1 residue ahead of where the CDR3 ends, so the germline J gene completes it. The chain uses TRBV31 and TRBJ1-3; 8 bases align to TRBD1. V shed 5 bases, J shed 7 bases, and the junction held 1 base outside the gene matches. Germline V gene data show CDR1 as GKSSPN and CDR2 as SITVG. This CDR3 is built from 11 residues. The CDR3 bases that were read are TGTGCCTGGCAGGGGGCGAATACGCTCTAT. As protein: CAWQGANTLY. In full, the CDR3 is CAWQGANTLYF.

About this clone itself: Mouse names are used for the genes. The CDR3 end falls 1 residue outside the read, so it is completed with the germline J gene. V gene TRBV16 combines with J gene TRBJ2-2; D is uncertain. Trimming took 1 base from V and 0 from J, leaving 3 bases between them. The germline V gene encodes CDR1 SGHSA and CDR2 FRNQAP. This CDR3 is built from 14 residues. This CDR3 reads CASSLAANTGQLYF. The DNA read from the CDR3 is TGTGCAAGCAGCTTAGCAGCAAACACCGGGCAGCTCTAC. The variable domain in full, completed from reference TRBV16 and TRBJ2-2, reads NAGVIQTPRHKVTGKGQEATLWCEPISGHSAVFWYRQTIVQGLEFLTYFRNQAPIDDSGMPKERFSAQMPNQSHSTLKIQSTQPQDSAVYLCASSLAANTGQLYFGEGSKLTVL.

Notes on this clone: The genes and germline here are from mouse. The read halts 1 residue ahead of the CDR3 end, with the missing end drawn from the germline J gene. V usage is TRBV3 and J usage is TRBJ2-4; no clear D gene. Looked up from germline, CDR1 is SNHLY and CDR2 is FYNGKV (reference sequence). V was pared by 6 bases and J by 0 bases, with 7 bases between. The CDR3 is made up of 13 amino acids. Partial CDR3 DNA: TGTGCCAGCAGACAGAGTAGTCAAAACACCTTGTAC. It is translated as CASRQSSQNTLY. The complete CDR3 sequence is CASRQSSQNTLYF.

This clone came up a few times. Genes and germline come from the mouse. The read terminates 1 residue before the CDR3 end, so the remaining end is supplied by the germline J gene. This sequence joins TRBV26 and TRBJ2-3, with D tentatively TRBD1 (6 bases). Trimming took off 5 bases at V and 10 bases at J, with 10 bases between the two ends. The CDR3 extends over 11 amino acids. The germline V gene has CDR1 KGHPV and CDR2 FQNQEV (reference sequence). The CDR3 bases that were read are TGTGCCAGCAGTTACAGGGATGCGCTGTAT. As protein: CASSYRDALY. The full-length CDR3 reads as CASSYRDALYF.

A remark on this clone: The gene names here belong to mouse. The DNA ends 1 residue before the CDR3 does, and the rest of the CDR3 is filled in from the germline J gene. The gene calls are TRBV17 and TRBJ2-5; 7 nucleotides align to TRBD1. The CDR3 is 13 residues long. V shed 5 bases and J 3 bases; nucleotides not matched to a gene: 2. Germline values: CDR1 MNHDT, CDR2 YYDKIL. CDR3 loop: CASSLTGQDTQYF. CDR3 bases read: TGTGCTAGCAGTCTGACAGGGCAAGACACCCAGTAC.

In the case of this clone: Gene names are mouse gene names. The CDR3 end lies 1 residue beyond the end of the read and is filled in from the germline J gene. The rearrangement uses TRBV13-2 and TRBJ2-7; D remains unclear. The CDR3 length is 12 residues. V was shortened by 1 base and J by 4 bases, with 6 bases between the two germline ends. The germline V gene encodes CDR1 NNHNN and CDR2 SYGAGS (reference sequence). CDR3 in amino acids: CASGDRRYEQYF. The covered CDR3 bases are TGTGCCAGCGGTGATCGCAGGTATGAACAGTAC.

With respect to this clone: Gene labels here are mouse ones. The read gets to within 1 residue of the CDR3 end, and the germline J gene fills in the rest. The chain is built from TRBV16 and TRBJ2-5; 8 nucleotides agree with TRBD2. Germline CDR1 is SGHSA and CDR2 is FRNQAP. The trim removed 3 bases at V and 4 bases at J, leaving 0 bases unmatched. This CDR3 contains 13 residues. CDR3 bases read: TGTGCAAGCAGCTTCTGGGGGGAAGACACCCAGTAC. Translation gives CASSFWGEDTQY. The whole CDR3 reads CASSFWGEDTQYF.

As regards this clone: Genes and germline come from the mouse. This CDR3 reads CASSGGFYAEQFF. The DNA read from the CDR3 is TGTGCCAGCAGCGGGGGGTTCTATGCTGAGCAGTTC. The rearrangement links TRBV4 to TRBJ2-1, with TRBD2 as a possible D gene (6 bases). The observed sequence ends 1 residue before the CDR3 terminus, with the missing tail filled in from the germline J gene. The germline gives CDR1 LGHDT, CDR2 YNNKQL (reference sequence). V was cut by 5 bases and J by 3 bases, with 8 bases left in between. The CDR3 totals 13 residues.

This clone turned up a few times. Gene names are mouse gene names. The sequenced fragment ends 1 residue before the CDR3 boundary, so the rest is inferred from the germline J gene. Distinct nucleotide sequences in the sample also encode this CDR3. This sequence joins TRBV26 and TRBJ1-2; D remains unclear. V shed 2 bases and J shed 0 bases, with 4 bases lying between them. The CDR3 contains 13 residues. Germline CDR1 reads KGHPV; CDR2 reads FQNQEV (reference sequence). Incomplete CDR3 DNA: TGTGCCAGCAGTCTGACAGCAAACTCCGACTACACC. This gives the protein CASSLTANSDYT. The entire CDR3 sequence reads CASSLTANSDYTF.

As for this clone: Gene and germline names: mouse. Sequencing ends 1 residue short of the CDR3 end; the germline J gene provides the rest. The chain joins TRBV19 to TRBJ2-3; D is ambiguous. CDR1 and CDR2 (germline): FNHDT, SITEND (reference sequence). V lost 1 base to trimming and J lost 1 base, with 4 bases between them. CDR3 length equals 13 residues. CDR3 in amino acids: CASSIRGAETLYF. Incomplete CDR3 DNA: TGTGCCAGCAGTATACGGGGTGCAGAAACGCTGTAT.

Concerning this clone itself: Gene names and germline match the mouse. The sequenced fragment ends 1 residue before the CDR3 boundary, so the rest is inferred from the germline J gene. This sequence joins TRBV13-2 and TRBJ1-4; possible D gene TRBD1, 6 bases. The length of the CDR3 is 15 residues. Looked up from germline, CDR1 is NNHNN and CDR2 is SYGAGS (reference sequence). V was shortened by 3 bases and J by 0 bases, with 9 bases between the two germline ends. CDR3 DNA, as far as it was read: TGTGCCAGCGGTGGGGGACAATTTTCCAACGAAAGATTATTT. Translation gives CASGGGQFSNERLF. The complete CDR3 protein is CASGGGQFSNERLFF.

With respect to this clone: Gene names and germline match the mouse. The read falls 1 residue short of the CDR3 end, and the missing part is taken from the germline J gene. This chain links TRBV13-3 with TRBJ1-3; D remains unclear. Trimming shortened V by 0 bases and J by 0 bases, and 4 bases separated the two germline ends. Germline CDR1 NNHDY, CDR2 SYVADS. This CDR3 contains 14 residues. This chain's CDR3 is CASSDENSGNTLYF. The CDR3 DNA, read in part, is TGTGCCAGCAGTGATGAGAATTCTGGAAATACGCTCTAT. The whole variable domain, remainder taken from reference TRBV13-3 and TRBJ1-3, is EAAVTQSPRSKVAVTGGKVTLSCHQTNNHDYMYWYRQDTGHGLRLIHYSYVADSTEKGDIPDGYKASRPSQENFSLILELASLSQTAVYFCASSDENSGNTLYFGEGSRLIVV.

As to this clone: Gene names and germline refer to mouse. The missing CDR3 end, 1 residue past where the read stops, is filled in from the germline J gene. The J gene is TRBJ2-1, the V gene TRBV3, with 7 nucleotides matching TRBD2. CDR3 size: 16 residues. CDR1 SNHLY and CDR2 FYNGKV come from the germline V gene (reference sequence). Trimming removed 2 bases from V and 0 bases from J; junction bases left unmatched: 4. The sequenced CDR3 bases are TGTGCCAGCAGCTTACGAGTGGGGGGTAACTATGCTGAGCAGTTC. Encoded protein: CASSLRVGGNYAEQF. The full CDR3 reads CASSLRVGGNYAEQFF.

This clone was counted a few times. Genes and germline are mouse. The read terminates 1 residue ahead of where the CDR3 ends, so the germline J gene completes it. This chain links TRBV1 with TRBJ2-7, with D possibly being TRBD1 (6 bases). V was cut by 3 bases and J by 4 bases, with 10 bases left in between. There are 13 residues in the CDR3. Germline V gives CDR1 NSQYPW, CDR2 LRSPGD (reference sequence). CDR3 sequence reads: CTCSARDKYEQYF. The sequenced CDR3 bases are TGCACCTGCAGTGCCCGGGACAAATATGAACAGTAC.

As regards this clone: The listed genes are named as in mouse. The CDR3 end falls 1 residue outside the read, so it is completed with the germline J gene. The same CDR3 is also encoded by other DNA sequences in this sample. The chain is built from TRBV20 and TRBJ1-1; weak D call: TRBD1 (5 bases). CDR1 GFQATS and CDR2 STVNSAI come from the germline V gene. This CDR3 is 13 amino acids long. V was shortened by 0 bases and J by 3 bases, with 8 bases between the two germline ends. CDR3 residues: CGAREGGDTEVFF. The covered CDR3 bases are TGTGGTGCTAGGGAGGGGGGGGACACAGAAGTCTTC.

A remark on this clone: Each gene name is a mouse one. The read terminates 1 residue ahead of where the CDR3 ends, so the germline J gene completes it. This sequence joins TRBV19 and TRBJ2-1; TRBD2 matches at 12 bases. Looked up from germline, CDR1 is FNHDT and CDR2 is SITEND (reference sequence). The CDR3 consists of 14 residues. The V segment lost 6 bases and the J segment 5 bases; nucleotides outside the gene matches: 3. CDR3 residues: CASTRDWGDAEQFF. Partial CDR3 DNA: TGTGCCAGCACCCGGGACTGGGGGGATGCTGAGCAGTTC.

As to this clone: These gene names are mouse names. The DNA ends 1 residue before the CDR3 does, and the rest of the CDR3 is filled in from the germline J gene. This sequence joins TRBV4 and TRBJ1-1; D is perhaps TRBD1 (5 bases). Trimming cost V 5 bases and J 0 bases, with 10 bases left between them. The CDR3 extends over 14 amino acids. CDR1 LGHDT and CDR2 YNNKQL come from the germline V gene (reference sequence). The sequenced CDR3 bases are TGTGCCAGCAGCCGGACACGAACAAACACAGAAGTCTTC. It yields the protein CASSRTRTNTEVF. The complete CDR3 sequence is CASSRTRTNTEVFF.

Details on this clone: Genes here carry mouse names. The read comes to an end 1 residue before the CDR3 does, leaving the germline J gene to fill in the end. The gene calls are TRBV31 and TRBJ2-1; 7 bases line up with TRBD2. Unmatched junction bases numbered 3, after V lost 0 bases and J lost 1 base. This CDR3 has 15 amino acids. Germline lookup yields CDR1 GKSSPN and CDR2 SITVG. The CDR3 loop reads CAWSLDWENYAEQFF. The covered CDR3 bases are TGTGCCTGGAGTCTAGACTGGGAGAACTATGCTGAGCAGTTC. Supplemented by reference TRBV31 and TRBJ2-1, the full variable domain reads AQTIHQWPVAEIKAVGSPLSLGCTIKGKSSPNLYWYWQATGGTLQQLFYSITVGQVESVVQLNLSASRPKDDQFILSTEKLLLSHSGFYLCAWSLDWENYAEQFFGPGTRLTVL.

In regard to this clone: Gene names refer to mouse genes. The CDR3 end falls 1 residue outside the read, so it is completed with the germline J gene. V usage is TRBV1 and J usage is TRBJ2-3, with D possibly matching TRBD2 (6 bases). Germline lookup yields CDR1 NSQYPW and CDR2 LRSPGD (reference sequence). This CDR3 is built from 15 residues. V lost 1 base to trimming and J lost 0 bases, with 8 bases between them. CDR3: CTCSAVGTSAETLYF. CDR3 DNA, as far as it was read: TGCACCTGCAGTGCAGTGGGGACTAGTGCAGAAACGCTGTAT.

A note on this clone: Germline and genes here are mouse. The read gets to within 1 residue of the CDR3 end, and the germline J gene fills in the rest. The gene calls are TRBV3 and TRBJ2-3, with D possibly TRBD1 on 8 matching bases. The V and J ends lost 5 bases and 3 bases respectively, with 12 bases between them. From germline, CDR1 is SNHLY and CDR2 FYNGKV (reference sequence). This CDR3 spans 14 amino acids. The CDR3 protein is CASSKQGGAETLYF. Partial CDR3 DNA: TGTGCCAGCAGCAAACAGGGGGGGGCAGAAACGCTGTAT.

A remark on this clone: Gene names are mouse gene names. The read comes to an end 1 residue before the CDR3 does, leaving the germline J gene to fill in the end. V usage is TRBV13-2 and J usage is TRBJ2-3, with D maybe TRBD2 (6 bases). There are 16 residues in the CDR3. The V gene's germline CDR1 is NNHNN and CDR2 SYGAGS (reference sequence). V was trimmed by 1 base and J by 0 bases, leaving 12 bases between them. CDR3: CASGDPLGPSAETLYF. The DNA read from the CDR3 is TGTGCCAGCGGTGATCCTCTGGGGCCTAGTGCAGAAACGCTGTAT.

On this clone: Mouse gene names apply. The read falls 1 residue short of the CDR3 end, and the missing part is taken from the germline J gene. The chain links TRBV12-2 to TRBJ2-7; maybe TRBD1 (5 bases). The CDR3 totals 13 residues. Germline V gene lookup returns CDR1 SGHLS and CDR2 HYDKME. V shed 0 bases and J shed 7 bases, with 12 bases lying between them. Partial CDR3 DNA: TGTGCCAGCTCTCTCGGAGGGGAGGGAGAACAGTAC. Protein sequence: CASSLGGEGEQY. The full-length CDR3 reads as CASSLGGEGEQYF.

A note on this clone: All gene names here are mouse names. The CDR3 end falls 1 residue outside the read, so it is completed with the germline J gene. V gene TRBV13-1 combines with J gene TRBJ1-1; D remains ambiguous. From germline, CDR1 is NSHNY and CDR2 SYGAGN. The CDR3 runs to 11 residues. Deletions cut 3 bases from V and 8 bases from J, with 8 bases between. The sequenced CDR3 bases are TGTGCCAGCAGTGTCAGGAGGGAAGTCTTC. Translating it yields CASSVRREVF. The whole CDR3 is CASSVRREVFF.

In its sample, this clone was seen a few times. Gene labels here are mouse ones. Read coverage stops 1 residue before the CDR3 terminus; the germline J gene supplies the remainder. The chain links TRBV15 to TRBJ2-7; 8 positions match TRBD1. With 4 bases clipped from V and 7 bases from J, the junction kept 3 bases outside the gene matches. The CDR3 spans 12 residues. CDR1 is SGHND and CDR2 is FRSKSL in the germline V gene. CDR3 bases read: TGTGCCAGCAGTTCGGACAGGGAGGAACAGTAC. Translating it yields CASSSDREEQY. The entire CDR3 sequence reads CASSSDREEQYF.

As to this clone: Gene labels here are mouse ones. The sequence runs out 1 residue before the end of the CDR3; the remainder is reconstructed from the germline J gene. This chain links TRBV4 with TRBJ2-1; 7 bases are a match to TRBD1. Per the germline V gene, CDR1 is LGHDT and CDR2 is YNNKQL (reference sequence). V dropped 4 bases and J dropped 0; count of bases not matched to a gene: 3. The length of the CDR3 is 15 residues. The CDR3 reads CASSSRDSNYAEQFF. CDR3 DNA (partial): TGTGCCAGCAGCTCCCGGGACAGTAACTATGCTGAGCAGTTC.

This clone was seen only once. Genes and germline come from the mouse. Coverage ceases 1 residue before the CDR3 finishes, and the germline J gene fills in the end. This chain joins TRBV13-2 and TRBJ2-5; 10 nucleotides match TRBD2. V dropped 3 bases and J dropped 8; count of bases not matched to a gene: 6. The CDR3 covers 14 residues. The germline V gene has CDR1 NNHNN and CDR2 SYGAGS (reference sequence). CDR3: CASGAPGLGSTQYF. CDR3 DNA, as far as it was read: TGTGCCAGCGGTGCTCCGGGACTGGGGTCCACCCAGTAC.

Points on this clone: Genes and germline are mouse. The DNA ends 1 residue before the CDR3 does, and the rest of the CDR3 is filled in from the germline J gene. This rearrangement joins TRBV3 to TRBJ2-2; D may be TRBD1 (6 bases). Trimming took 2 bases from V and 2 from J, leaving 9 bases between them. Germline assignment: CDR1 SNHLY and CDR2 FYNGKV (reference sequence). The CDR3 length is 15 residues. Incomplete CDR3 DNA: TGTGCCAGCAGCTTAAGAACAGGGAACACCGGGCAGCTCTAC. It specifies CASSLRTGNTGQLY. The full CDR3 protein is CASSLRTGNTGQLYF.

Comments on this clone: Mouse gene names and germline throughout. Read sequence stops 1 residue before the CDR3 end, and the germline J gene provides the missing end. The chain combines TRBV12-1 with TRBJ1-6; D possibly corresponds to TRBD1 (6 bases). TRBJ1-6 is reported as an ORF; its role is uncertain. This CDR3 region has 15 residues. Germline V gene data show CDR1 as SGHSN and CDR2 as HYEKVE. Trimming cost V 4 bases and J 3 bases, with 12 bases left between them. This CDR3 is CASSRDTNYNSPLYF. The CDR3 bases that were read are TGTGCCAGCTCCCGGGACACAAACTATAATTCGCCCCTCTAC.